Listed here is a single T cell receptor (beta chain). Its antigen is as yet unknown. An end of the junction does not agree with germline; a read error may underlie this. This sample stems from a study of graft-versus-host responses after intestinal transplantation. Study at large: Each recipient received anti-thymocyte globulin induction, then tacrolimus and steroids for roughly 3 years. Points from the study as a whole: Some patients had graft-donor T cell macrochimerism, and their allografts showed high graft-versus-host to host-versus-graft clonal ratios. Recipient marrow harbored GvH clones, some of which surfaced first in ileum or blood. Researchers found peak circulating GvH clone levels linked to early post-transplant HvG declines.

CDR3 length equals 13 residues. The germline CDR1 and CDR2 sequences are MNHNY and SVGAGI (reference sequence). The repertoire was sequenced with immunoSEQ multiplex PCR; TCRdb's copy has only in-frame clones and lacks some. This table has about 63,000 clones, roughly nine tenths appearing once. Processing released intraepithelial and lamina propria lymphocytes from the graft tissue. The sequences come from ileum tissue, collected around 350 days after transplant. The TCR originated in a human patient who received an intestinal transplant, so some T cells may come from the graft donor. The chain uses TRBV6-6 and TRBJ1-2; D possibly corresponds to TRBD1 (6 bases). CDR3 residues: CASKDSGNYGYTF. Written as DNA, the CDR3 is TGTGCAAGCAAGGACAGTGGGAACTATGGCTACACCTTC.